The entry below describes one T cell receptor beta chain. Antigen unknown. This record belongs to a study of CD8+ T cells in alopecia areata. Germline CDR1 SGHDT, CDR2 YYEEEE. Trimming removed 0 bases at V and 6 bases at J, with 9 bases between. The CDR3 sequence is 13 residues long. The treatment here: oral pan-JAK inhibitor, 5-10 mg twice daily. Obtained from alopecia areata patients were lesional scalp punch biopsies along with peripheral blood. After isolation, RNA underwent reverse transcription to generate cDNA as the sequencing template. Profiled with immunoSEQ multiplex PCR; TCRdb holds only in-frame clones, not every one. Of some 100,000 clones in the sample, about 61% were seen once. Findings and caveats of the study: The study found higher clonality in lesional than normal scalp, especially in alopecia totalis/universalis. Numerous clones, expanded in lesions, remained in scalp and blood during tofacitinib.

The material sequenced was CD8+ T cells sorted from blood, taken between weeks 55 and 70, from a patient treated with tofacitinib. The clonotype originates from a human donor with alopecia areata. This chain links TRBV5-6 with TRBJ1-2; D is ambiguous. The CDR3 nucleotides read TGTGCCAGCAGCTTGGGGGGTAGTCATGGCTACACCTTC. This gives the protein CASSLGGSHGYTF.